This TCR beta chain was identified during a study of blood T cell repertoires in COVID-19. Study-level information: Some COVID-19 samples were acute and others convalescent; all came from the United States, Italy and Spain.

Seattle enrolled patients during active infection and tracked them longitudinally. Profiling relied on immunoSEQ multiplex PCR, and the TCRdb table lists in-frame clones only, not all of them. The table includes approximately 350,000 clones, roughly 90% detected once. Sequenced sample: peripheral blood. The TCR was taken from a woman aged 55 to 70 with COVID-19, enrolled during active disease.

DNA for the CDR3: TGTGCCAGCAGCCAGGCGGGGCGCGGCAATGAGCAGTTCTTC. Its protein product is CASSQAGRGNEQFF. This chain links TRBV5-8 with TRBJ2-1, with D maybe TRBD2 (6 bases). The CDR3 has 14 residues. The V end was cut by 4 bases, the J end by 6 bases, with 14 bases between. The germline V gene has CDR1 SGHTS and CDR2 YDEGEE.